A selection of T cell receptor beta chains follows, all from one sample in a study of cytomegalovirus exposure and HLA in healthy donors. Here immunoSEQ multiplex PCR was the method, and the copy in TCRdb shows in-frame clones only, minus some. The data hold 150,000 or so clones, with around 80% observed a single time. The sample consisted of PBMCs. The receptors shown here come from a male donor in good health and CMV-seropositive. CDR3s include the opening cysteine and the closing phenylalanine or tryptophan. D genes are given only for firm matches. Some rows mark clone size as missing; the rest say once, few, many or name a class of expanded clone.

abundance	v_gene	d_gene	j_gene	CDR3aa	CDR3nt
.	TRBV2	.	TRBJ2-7	CASSPPPGTYEQYF	TGTGCCAGCAGTCCACCGCCGGGAACCTACGAGCAGTACTTC
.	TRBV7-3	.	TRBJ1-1	CASSLQQNTEAFF	TGTGCCAGCAGCTTACAACAGAACACTGAAGCTTTCTTT
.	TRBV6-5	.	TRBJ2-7	CASSRDGSLYEQYF	TGTGCCAGCAGTCGGGACGGGAGCCTCTACGAGCAGTACTTC
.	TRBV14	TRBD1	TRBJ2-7	CASSQELPGQAYYEQYF	TGTGCCAGCAGCCAAGAGTTACCGGGACAGGCCTACTACGAGCAGTACTTC
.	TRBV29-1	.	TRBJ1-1	CSVEAGRTEAFF	TGCAGCGTTGAAGCAGGGAGGACTGAAGCTTTCTTT
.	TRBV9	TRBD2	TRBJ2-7	CASSVDAGAPYEQYF	TGTGCCAGCAGCGTAGACGCGGGAGCACCCTACGAGCAGTACTTC
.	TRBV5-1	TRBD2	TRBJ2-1	CASSLPASGRVYEQFF	TGCGCCAGCAGCTTGCCGGCTAGCGGGAGGGTATATGAGCAGTTCTTC
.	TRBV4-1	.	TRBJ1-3	CASSQDGGQGYSGNTIYF	TGCGCCAGCAGCCAGGACGGTGGTCAGGGATACTCTGGAAACACCATATATTTT
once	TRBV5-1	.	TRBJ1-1	CASRPLGANTEAFF	TGCGCCAGCAGGCCGCTGGGGGCGAACACTGAAGCTTTCTTT
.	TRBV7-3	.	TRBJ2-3	CSSSLIGGTDTDTQYF	TGTTCCAGCAGCTTAATAGGGGGGACAGACACAGATACGCAGTATTTT
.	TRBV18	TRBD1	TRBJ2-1	CASSPRQGNEQFF	TGTGCCAGCTCACCGCGACAGGGCAATGAGCAGTTCTTC
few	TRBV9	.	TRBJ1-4	CASSDTRIGSEKLFF	TGTGCCAGCAGCGATACACGTATCGGGTCCGAAAAACTGTTTTTT
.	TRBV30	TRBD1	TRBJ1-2	CAWSVTGDRPILGYTF	TGTGCCTGGAGTGTAACCGGGGACAGGCCCATCCTGGGCTACACCTTC
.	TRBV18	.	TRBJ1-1	CASSPGPSMNTEAFF	TGTGCCAGCTCACCAGGGCCGAGTATGAACACTGAAGCTTTCTTT
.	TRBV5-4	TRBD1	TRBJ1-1	CASSLDRGGVKTEAFF	TGTGCCAGCAGCCTCGACAGGGGGGGGGTGAAAACTGAAGCTTTCTTT
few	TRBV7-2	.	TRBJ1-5	CASSRQGSNQPQHF	TGTGCCAGCAGCAGGCAGGGCAGCAATCAGCCCCAGCATTTT
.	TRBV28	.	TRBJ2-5	CASSYEETQYF	TGTGCCAGCAGCTATGAAGAGACCCAGTACTTC
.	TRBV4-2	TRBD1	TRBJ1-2	CASSQEFGQADGYTF	TGTGCCAGCAGCCAAGAGTTTGGACAGGCCGATGGCTACACCTTC
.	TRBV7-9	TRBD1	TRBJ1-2	CSSSPGQGQTNYGYTF	TGTTCCAGCAGCCCCGGACAGGGGCAGACCAACTATGGCTACACCTTC
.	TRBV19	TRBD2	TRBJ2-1	CASSTWTSGRPTYNEQFF	TGTGCCAGTAGTACGTGGACTAGCGGGAGACCCACCTACAATGAGCAGTTCTTC
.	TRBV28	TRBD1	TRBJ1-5	CASSDGQGGQPQHF	TGTGCCAGCAGCGATGGACAGGGCGGTCAGCCCCAGCATTTT
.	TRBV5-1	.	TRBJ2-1	CASSPRGGSEQFF	TGCGCCAGCAGCCCTAGGGGGGGGTCTGAGCAGTTCTTC
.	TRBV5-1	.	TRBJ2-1	CASSWIGVPNRDNEQFF	TGCGCCAGCAGCTGGATCGGGGTGCCAAACAGGGACAATGAGCAGTTCTTC
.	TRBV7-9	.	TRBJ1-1	CASRPPDRNTEAFF	TGTGCCAGCAGGCCGCCGGACAGAAACACTGAAGCTTTCTTT
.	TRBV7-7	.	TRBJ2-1	CASSLVPLSEQFF	TGTGCTAGCAGCTTGGTCCCTCTCAGTGAGCAGTTCTTC
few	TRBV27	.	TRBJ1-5	CASSLGAVGSNQPQHF	TGTGCCAGCAGTTTAGGGGCCGTCGGTAGCAATCAGCCCCAGCATTTT
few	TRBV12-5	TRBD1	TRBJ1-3	CASGFSGGLSGNTIYF	TGTGCTAGTGGTTTCTCAGGGGGCCTCTCTGGAAACACCATATATTTT
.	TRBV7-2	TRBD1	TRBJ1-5	CASSYYRGGSQHF	TGTGCCAGCAGTTATTACAGGGGGGGATCCCAGCATTTT
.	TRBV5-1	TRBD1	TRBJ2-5	CASSLAMDRAGETQYF	TGCGCCAGCAGCTTGGCTATGGACAGGGCGGGAGAGACCCAGTACTTC
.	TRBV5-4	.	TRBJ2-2	CASSSPGGANTGELFF	TGTGCCAGCAGCTCCCCCGGCGGGGCGAACACCGGGGAGCTGTTTTTT
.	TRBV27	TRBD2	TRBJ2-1	CASSARLAEQFF	TGTGCCAGCAGTGCGAGACTAGCCGAGCAGTTCTTC
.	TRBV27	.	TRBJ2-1	CASSFLGAGNEQFF	TGTGCCAGCAGTTTCCTGGGGGCGGGCAATGAGCAGTTCTTC
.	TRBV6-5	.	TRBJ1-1	CASSYRGSGAFF	TGTGCCAGCAGTTACAGGGGATCAGGAGCTTTCTTT
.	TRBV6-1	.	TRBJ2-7	CASNTGLYEQYF	TGTGCCAGCAATACGGGACTCTACGAGCAGTACTTC
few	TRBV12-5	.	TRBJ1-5	CASGAGFNQPQHF	TGTGCTAGTGGGGCGGGGTTCAATCAGCCCCAGCATTTT
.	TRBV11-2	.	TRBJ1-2	CASSGRTVGYTF	TGTGCCAGCAGCGGCCGGACAGTTGGCTACACCTTC
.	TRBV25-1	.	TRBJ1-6	CASSASTGMNSPLHF	TGTGCCAGCAGTGCGTCGACCGGGATGAATTCACCCCTCCACTTT
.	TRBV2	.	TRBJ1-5	CASSEEGHGNQPQHF	TGTGCCAGCAGTGAAGAGGGACATGGCAATCAGCCCCAGCATTTT
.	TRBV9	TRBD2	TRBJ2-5	CASSGLAEETQYF	TGTGCCAGCAGCGGGCTAGCGGAAGAGACCCAGTACTTC
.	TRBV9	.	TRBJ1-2	CASSATDGLIYGYTF	TGTGCCAGCAGCGCCACGGACGGACTTATCTATGGCTACACCTTC
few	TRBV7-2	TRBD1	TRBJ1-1	CASSSDRGSTEAFF	TGTGCCAGCAGCTCGGACAGGGGATCCACTGAAGCTTTCTTT
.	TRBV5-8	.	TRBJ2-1	CASSPPLRTVKSQYNEQFF	TGTGCCAGCAGCCCCCCCCTCCGGACAGTGAAGAGTCAGTACAATGAGCAGTTCTTC
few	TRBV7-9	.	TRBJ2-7	CASSISGTLSYEQYF	TGTGCCAGCTCCATTTCGGGGACTCTGTCCTACGAGCAGTACTTC
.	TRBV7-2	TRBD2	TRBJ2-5	CASSLVTGGGSQYF	TGTGCCAGCAGCTTAGTTACGGGGGGGGGTTCGCAGTACTTC
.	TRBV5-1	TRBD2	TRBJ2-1	CASSLAGGTSRHEQFF	TGCGCCAGCAGCTTGGCCGGGGGGACTAGTCGCCATGAGCAGTTCTTC
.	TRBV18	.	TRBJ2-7	CASSPLLYEQYF	TGTGCCAGCTCACCACTCCTCTACGAGCAGTACTTC
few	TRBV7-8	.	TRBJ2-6	CASSPRVGGATSGANVLTF	TGTGCCAGCAGCCCAAGGGTGGGGGGGGCCACCTCTGGGGCCAACGTCCTGACTTTC